The 32 T cell receptor beta chains below come from one sample, sequenced in a study of technical replicates of blood from a few donors. Measured with immunoSEQ multiplex PCR; TCRdb has only the in-frame clones, and not every one. The sample contains some 80,000 clones, 90% to 95% of which appear only once. The specimen was T cells isolated from PBMCs. The receptors were gathered from a human donor in good health.

Here the CDR3 reads CASSLWQNSNQPQHF. CDR3 nucleotide sequence: TGTGCCAGCAGTTTATGGCAGAATAGCAATCAGCCCCAGCATTTT. This chain joins TRBV27 and TRBJ1-5, with no clear D. The V end lost 1 base, the J end lost 0 bases, and 7 bases lay between the germline ends. In germline, CDR1 is MNHEY, CDR2 SMNVEV (reference sequence). This CDR3 contains 15 residues.

This clone appeared a few times. The rearrangement links TRBV4-1 to TRBJ2-1; 9 bases match TRBD2. The junction had 0 bases not matched to a gene; V was cut back by 2 bases and J by 10 bases. CDR1 MGHRA and CDR2 YSYEKL come from the germline V gene. This CDR3 region has 12 residues. The CDR3 region is CASSQLAGEQFF. The DNA for the CDR3 is TGCGCCAGCAGCCAACTAGCGGGGGAGCAGTTCTTC.

In its sample, this clone was seen a few times. The chain recombines TRBV5-4 with TRBJ1-1, with D unresolved. Looked up from germline, CDR1 is SGHNT and CDR2 is YYREEE (reference sequence). This CDR3 has 14 residues. V shed 6 bases and J shed 1 base, with 13 bases lying between them. The CDR3 sequence: CASTDEAGNTEAFF. The CDR3 DNA follows: TGTGCCAGCACGGACGAAGCGGGGAACACTGAAGCTTTCTTT.

V gene TRBV5-4 combines with J gene TRBJ2-5; TRBD1 matches 9 bases. V trimming: 4 bases; J trimming: 1 base; junction bases outside the gene matches: 11. The germline CDR1 and CDR2 sequences are SGHNT and YYREEE (reference sequence). The CDR3 extends over 17 amino acids. This CDR3 reads CASSHGAKQGAQETQYF. In DNA, the CDR3 is TGTGCCAGCAGCCATGGGGCTAAACAGGGGGCCCAAGAGACCCAGTACTTC.

This rearrangement joins TRBV28 to TRBJ2-3, with D maybe TRBD2 (6 bases). CDR3 length: 12 amino acids. Between the trimmed V and J ends, which lost 10 bases and 4 bases, there was a span of 12 bases. From germline, CDR1 is MDHEN and CDR2 SYDVKM. CDR3 region: CATSPGADTQYF. CDR3 DNA: TGTGCCACCTCTCCGGGAGCAGATACGCAGTATTTT. Full variable domain (rest looked up from reference TRBV28 and TRBJ2-3): DVKVTQSSRYLVKRTGEKVFLECVQDMDHENMFWYRQDPGLGLRLIYFSYDVKMKEKGDIPEGYSVSREKKERFSLILESASTNQTSMYLCATSPGADTQYFGPGTRLTVL.

This chain uses TRBV5-1 with TRBJ1-5, with unresolved D. Between the trimmed V and J ends, which lost 3 bases and 4 bases, there was a span of 11 bases. The CDR3 length is 14 residues. Germline CDR1 and CDR2: SGHRS and YFSETQ. This chain's CDR3 is CASSSLPGNQPQHF. The DNA of the CDR3 is TGCGCCAGCAGCTCCCTTCCCGGGAATCAGCCCCAGCATTTT.

The V gene is TRBV19, the J gene TRBJ2-7; perhaps TRBD1 as D (7 bases). This CDR3 region has 14 residues. The V gene lost 6 bases and the J gene lost 3 bases, with 15 bases spanning the gap. Germline CDR1 is LNHDA and CDR2 is SQIVND (reference sequence). In DNA form, the CDR3 reads TGTGCCAGTAGAATGCGGGACAGAGGCTACGAGCAGTACTTC. This gives the protein CASRMRDRGYEQYF.

CDR3 region: CASSLYRDINNEQFF. The CDR3 DNA is TGTGCCAGCAGCTTGTACCGGGACATCAACAATGAGCAGTTCTTC. V is TRBV7-9 and J is TRBJ2-1; perhaps TRBD1 as D (6 bases). The CDR3 extends over 15 amino acids. CDR1 SEHNR and CDR2 FQNEAQ come from the germline V gene (reference sequence). V was pared by 3 bases and J by 5 bases, with 14 bases between.

V and J are TRBV2 and TRBJ2-7; the D gene is possibly TRBD1 (5 bases). Trimming removed 7 bases at V and 1 base at J, with 14 bases between. There are 14 residues in the CDR3. Germline V gives CDR1 SNHLY, CDR2 FYNNEI. CDR3 loop: CASNPGYLSYEQYF. The CDR3 nucleotides read TGTGCCAGCAACCCAGGGTACCTTTCCTACGAGCAGTACTTC.

V usage is TRBV4-1 and J usage is TRBJ1-1; possible D gene TRBD1, 6 bases. The CDR3 is 15 amino acids. The germline CDR1 and CDR2 sequences are MGHRA and YSYEKL. V lost 1 base and J lost 1, with 10 bases in between. The chain's CDR3 is CASSQGQGPNTEAFF. CDR3 DNA: TGCGCCAGCAGCCAAGGCCAGGGGCCGAACACTGAAGCTTTCTTT.

The CDR3 loop reads CASSYSTQGYEQYF. The CDR3 DNA is TGTGCCAGCAGTTACTCGACGCAGGGCTACGAGCAGTACTTC. V and J are TRBV6-5 and TRBJ2-7; tentative D call: TRBD1 (5 bases). The V gene's germline CDR1 is MNHEY and CDR2 SVGAGI. CDR3 length equals 14 residues. The V end lost 0 bases, the J end lost 3 bases, and 9 bases lay between the germline ends.

The chain has TRBV11-2 and TRBJ1-6, with TRBD1 matching 8 bases. Germline V gene lookup returns CDR1 SGHAT and CDR2 FQNNGV. Trimming cost V 5 bases and J 10 bases; bases outside gene matches: 4. This CDR3 is 13 amino acids long. CDR3 coding DNA: TGTGCCAGCAGCACGACAGGGGTCTCACCCCTCCACTTT. It codes for CASSTTGVSPLHF.

For the CDR3, the DNA is TGTGCCAGCAGTGAAGCGGAGGCCCAGTACTTC. It is translated as CASSEAEAQYF. The rearrangement joins TRBV2 to TRBJ2-5; possibly TRBD2 for D (5 bases). This CDR3 has 11 amino acids. Per the germline V gene, CDR1 is SNHLY and CDR2 is FYNNEI. The ends were cut back, 0 bases at V and 9 bases at J, with 5 bases in the middle.

The genes are TRBV6-1 and TRBJ1-4; TRBD1 matches at 7 bases. Looked up from germline, CDR1 is MNHNS and CDR2 is SASEGT. The CDR3 runs to 15 residues. V lost 7 bases to trimming and J lost 4 bases; unmatched junction nucleotides: 9. The CDR3 here is CASTLPTGFNEKLFF. As DNA, the CDR3 is TGTGCCAGCACGCTTCCGACAGGGTTTAATGAAAAACTGTTTTTT.

The chain is built from TRBV28 and TRBJ2-5; TRBD1 agrees at 9 bases. The junction had 2 bases not matched to a gene; V was cut back by 1 base and J by 2 bases. The CDR3 is 15 residues long. The germline V gene encodes CDR1 MDHEN and CDR2 SYDVKM. This CDR3 reads CASSLFGTGQETQYF. CDR3 in DNA: TGTGCCAGCAGTTTATTCGGGACAGGGCAAGAGACCCAGTACTTC.

The chain employs TRBV18 and TRBJ2-5; TRBD2 matches 10 bases. The junction had 4 bases not matched to a gene; V was cut back by 2 bases and J by 1 base. The CDR3 totals 16 residues. Germline lookup yields CDR1 KGHSH and CDR2 LQKENI. CDR3 DNA: TGTGCCAGCTCACCAAATAGCGGGAGGATCCAAGAGACCCAGTACTTC. This gives the protein CASSPNSGRIQETQYF. Complete variable domain (other parts from reference TRBV18 and TRBJ2-5): NAGVMQNPRHLVRRRGQEARLRCSPMKGHSHVYWYRQLPEEGLKFMVYLQKENIIDESGMPKERFSAEFPKEGPSILRIQQVVRGDSAAYFCASSPNSGRIQETQYFGPGTRLLVL.

The chain couples TRBV19 to TRBJ2-7; D is unresolved. V was trimmed by 1 base and J by 0 bases, leaving 4 bases between them. The CDR3 totals 13 residues. Germline V lookup: CDR1 LNHDA, CDR2 SQIVND (reference sequence). CDR3 residues: CASSIGASYEQYF. DNA for the CDR3: TGTGCCAGTAGTATAGGCGCCTCCTACGAGCAGTACTTC.

The chain links TRBV15 to TRBJ2-1; D gene ambiguous. Germline CDR1 and CDR2: LNHNV and YYDKDF (reference sequence). CDR3 length: 14 residues. Trimming took off 0 bases at V and 6 bases at J, with 9 bases between the two ends. The CDR3 DNA follows: TGTGCCACCAGCAGAGAGAAAGTACTCAATGAGCAGTTCTTC. Amino acid sequence: CATSREKVLNEQFF. Supplemented by reference TRBV15 and TRBJ2-1, the full variable domain reads DAMVIQNPRYQVTQFGKPVTLSCSQTLNHNVMYWYQQKSSQAPKLLFHYYDKDFNNEADTPDNFQSRRPNTSFCFLDIRSPGLGDTAMYLCATSREKVLNEQFFGPGTRLTVL.

In this sample, this clone turned up once. The chain employs TRBV5-1 and TRBJ2-1; 12 bases map to TRBD2. Losses at the gene ends were 0 bases for V and 3 bases for J; bases not matched to a gene: 4. This CDR3 comprises 17 residues. Germline CDR1 reads SGHRS; CDR2 reads YFSETQ. CDR3 DNA: TGCGCCAGCAGCTTGGGTGGGACTAGCGGGCACTACAATGAGCAGTTCTTC. Its translation is CASSLGGTSGHYNEQFF.

In DNA form, the CDR3 reads TGTGCCAGCAGCTTAGTTTCAGGGTCCTACGAGCAGTACTTC. Protein product: CASSLVSGSYEQYF. The chain links TRBV7-2 to TRBJ2-7; TRBD1 is a possible D gene (5 bases). The ends were cut back, 1 base at V and 1 base at J, with 8 bases in the middle. Germline CDR1 SGHTA, CDR2 FQGNSA. The CDR3 has 14 amino acids.

J is TRBJ2-3 and V is TRBV7-9, with TRBD1 matching over 7 bases. Germline CDR1 and CDR2: SEHNR and FQNEAQ (reference sequence). J lost 2 bases, V lost 5 bases, and 16 bases had no gene match. CDR3 length equals 18 residues. CDR3 coding DNA: TGTGCCAGCAGCGTCCTCTCGGGGACAGAGAGCTACACAGATACGCAGTATTTT. Its protein product is CASSVLSGTESYTDTQYF.

For the CDR3, the DNA is TGCGCCAGCAGCTTGGACAGCGGTAACTATGGCTACACCTTC. Protein sequence: CASSLDSGNYGYTF. The gene calls are TRBV5-1 and TRBJ1-2; D ambiguous. The CDR3 length is 14 residues. Germline CDR1 reads SGHRS; CDR2 reads YFSETQ. Trimming took 0 bases from V and 1 from J, leaving 7 bases between them.

The V gene is TRBV5-1, the J gene TRBJ1-4, with 8 positions matching TRBD1. The germline V gene encodes CDR1 SGHRS and CDR2 YFSETQ. V dropped 0 bases and J dropped 4; count of bases not matched to a gene: 2. This CDR3 comprises 15 residues. The CDR3 is CASSLGTGSNEKLFF. The DNA of the CDR3 is TGCGCCAGCAGCTTGGGGACAGGGAGTAATGAAAAACTGTTTTTT.

The genes are TRBV6-1 and TRBJ2-7; 7 bases are shared with TRBD1. The CDR3 contains 18 residues. Germline CDR1 and CDR2: MNHNS and SASEGT. The V and J ends lost 4 bases and 0 bases, in that order; junction bases with no gene match: 15. The CDR3 nucleotides read TGTGCCAGCAGTGTTACACATCCTTCGGACAGGAACTCCTACGAGCAGTACTTC. Protein product: CASSVTHPSDRNSYEQYF.

This chain joins TRBV27 and TRBJ2-7, with a weak D call TRBD2 (5 bases). V was cut by 6 bases and J by 3 bases, with 21 bases left in between. Germline V CDR1 and CDR2: MNHEY, SMNVEV (reference sequence). This CDR3 is built from 16 residues. CDR3 protein: CASSKGSATQFYEQYF. In DNA form, the CDR3 reads TGTGCCAGCAGCAAAGGGAGTGCCACTCAATTCTACGAGCAGTACTTC.

The chain combines TRBV13 with TRBJ2-5; TRBD2 matches at 7 bases. Trimming at V came to 2 bases and at J to 5 bases, leaving 2 bases not matched to a gene. The CDR3 is 13 residues long. The germline V gene has CDR1 PRHDT and CDR2 FYEKMQ (reference sequence). CDR3 sequence (DNA): TGTGCCAGCAGCTTATGGGGGGGGGAGACCCAGTACTTC. The encoded protein is CASSLWGGETQYF.

The chain carries TRBV7-9 and TRBJ2-1; TRBD2 is a possible D gene (6 bases). V was cut by 2 bases and J by 5 bases, with 19 bases left in between. From germline, CDR1 is SEHNR and CDR2 FQNEAQ (reference sequence). The CDR3 runs to 17 residues. The CDR3 DNA is TGTGCCAGCAGCTTATCCCGAGGGACTGGAGTGGACAATGAGCAGTTCTTC. Amino acids: CASSLSRGTGVDNEQFF.

The V gene is TRBV15, the J gene TRBJ1-5; D might be TRBD1 (6 bases). The germline CDR1 and CDR2 sequences are LNHNV and YYDKDF (reference sequence). The CDR3 has 16 residues. Trimming stripped 3 bases from V and 6 bases from J, with 18 bases between. The CDR3 DNA reads as TGTGCCACCAGCAGCGAGCAGGGGTATGGGGGTCAGCCCCAGCATTTT. Translating gives CATSSEQGYGGQPQHF. The full variable domain, with the rest looked up from reference TRBV15 and TRBJ1-5, is DAMVIQNPRYQVTQFGKPVTLSCSQTLNHNVMYWYQQKSSQAPKLLFHYYDKDFNNEADTPDNFQSRRPNTSFCFLDIRSPGLGDTAMYLCATSSEQGYGGQPQHFGDGTRLSIL.

The CDR3 region is CASSRTGTGREETQYF. The CDR3 DNA reads as TGCGCCAGCAGCCGAACCGGGACAGGGAGGGAGGAGACCCAGTACTTC. V gene TRBV4-1 combines with J gene TRBJ2-5; 9 bases map to TRBD1. Germline assignment: CDR1 MGHRA and CDR2 YSYEKL. After removal of 4 bases from V and 5 bases from J, the junction contained 11 bases not matched to a gene. This CDR3 is built from 16 residues.

Only a few counts were recorded for this clone. The chain links TRBV30 to TRBJ1-1; 8 nucleotides match TRBD1. CDR1 and CDR2 (germline): GTSNPN, SVGIG (reference sequence). This CDR3 contains 13 residues. The V gene end was trimmed by 5 bases and the J gene end by 4 bases; junction bases not matched to a gene: 6. CDR3 region: CAWQLDRVTEAFF. The CDR3 bases are TGTGCCTGGCAACTGGACAGGGTCACTGAAGCTTTCTTT.

The V gene is TRBV7-9, the J gene TRBJ1-2, with a tentative D call TRBD1 (5 bases). The germline V gene has CDR1 SEHNR and CDR2 FQNEAQ (reference sequence). Trimming took 0 bases from V and 6 from J, leaving 14 bases between them. The CDR3 contains 15 residues. Written as DNA, the CDR3 is TGTGCCAGCAGCTTAGCGCAAGGGGTTCAAGATGGCTACACCTTC. It yields the protein CASSLAQGVQDGYTF. The variable domain in full, with the rest retrieved from reference TRBV7-9 and TRBJ1-2, is DTGVSQNPRHKITKRGQNVTFRCDPISEHNRLYWYRQTLGQGPEFLTYFQNEAQLEKSRLLSDRFSAERPKGSFSTLEIQRTEQGDSAMYLCASSLAQGVQDGYTFGSGTRLTVV.

CDR3 DNA sequence: TGTGCCAGCACCCAAGGAGCGGGCCCCTACGAGCAGTACTTC. This translates into CASTQGAGPYEQYF. The gene calls are TRBV7-2 and TRBJ2-7, with D perhaps matching TRBD2 (6 bases). The CDR3 spans 14 residues. Per germline, CDR1 SGHTA and CDR2 FQGNSA. V shed 7 bases and J shed 2 bases, with 15 bases lying between them.